This is a list of T cell receptor beta chains from one sample in a study of T cell responses to AZD1222 COVID-19 vaccine. Measured with immunoSEQ multiplex PCR; TCRdb has only the in-frame clones, and not every one. The table includes under 100,000 clones, approximately 91% detected once. The sequencing used peripheral blood, collected on day 0 of AZD1222 vaccination. The receptors stem from an adult in good health. CDR3s include the opening cysteine and the closing phenylalanine or tryptophan. The D gene is left open where the match is weak. Rows give clone size only sometimes, using once, few, many, or a class for an expanded clone.

d_gene: TRBD2; j_gene: TRBJ2-7; abundance: -; v_gene: TRBV18; CDR3nt: TGTGCCAGCTCACCACCGAAGGGCGGGGGGACCTACGAGCAGTACTTC; CDR3aa: CASSPPKGGGTYEQYF
d_gene: -; j_gene: TRBJ1-4; abundance: -; v_gene: TRBV5-1; CDR3nt: TGCGCCAGCAGCTTGGGACGGGGAACGAACGGTGAAAAACTGTTTTTT; CDR3aa: CASSLGRGTNGEKLFF
d_gene: TRBD1; j_gene: TRBJ1-1; abundance: -; v_gene: TRBV7-2; CDR3nt: TGTGCCAGCAGCTTATTACTCAAACAGGGGGAAGCTTTCTTT; CDR3aa: CASSLLLKQGEAFF
d_gene: TRBD1; j_gene: TRBJ1-2; abundance: -; v_gene: TRBV5-1; CDR3nt: TGCGCCAGCAGCTTGTCCCCTTTTAACAGGGGAGGTGGCTACACCTTC; CDR3aa: CASSLSPFNRGGGYTF
d_gene: -; j_gene: TRBJ2-5; abundance: -; v_gene: TRBV7-7; CDR3nt: TGTGCTAGTGGGACTGCCGCCGGGCAGACCCAGTACTTC; CDR3aa: CASGTAAGQTQYF
d_gene: -; j_gene: TRBJ2-7; abundance: -; v_gene: TRBV6-5; CDR3nt: TGTGCCAGCAGAGACCCCTTCTTTGAGCAGTACTTC; CDR3aa: CASRDPFFEQYF
d_gene: -; j_gene: TRBJ1-2; abundance: few; v_gene: TRBV7-9; CDR3nt: TGTGCCAGCAGCCCTCGAGTGAGGGGCGACTATGGCTACACCTTC; CDR3aa: CASSPRVRGDYGYTF
d_gene: -; j_gene: TRBJ1-2; abundance: -; v_gene: TRBV2; CDR3nt: TGTGCCAGCAGTGGGCAACAAGACTATGGCTACACCTTC; CDR3aa: CASSGQQDYGYTF
d_gene: TRBD1; j_gene: TRBJ1-2; abundance: -; v_gene: TRBV7-2; CDR3nt: TGTGCCAGCAGCTTAGGACAGGGGGCGGGCTACACCTTC; CDR3aa: CASSLGQGAGYTF
d_gene: TRBD1; j_gene: TRBJ1-2; abundance: -; v_gene: TRBV7-9; CDR3nt: TGTGCCAGCAGCGGGGACAGGGCAATGGGCTATGGCTACACCTTC; CDR3aa: CASSGDRAMGYGYTF
d_gene: TRBD1; j_gene: TRBJ2-7; abundance: -; v_gene: TRBV15; CDR3nt: TGTGCCACCAGCAGAGGCCGGGACAGGGCCTACGAGCAGTACTTC; CDR3aa: CATSRGRDRAYEQYF
d_gene: -; j_gene: TRBJ1-2; abundance: -; v_gene: TRBV11-2; CDR3nt: TGTGCCAGCAGCCTCCTAGGGGGAACCAGGCAGGGCTACACCTTC; CDR3aa: CASSLLGGTRQGYTF
d_gene: -; j_gene: TRBJ1-2; abundance: -; v_gene: TRBV11-2; CDR3nt: TGTGCCAGCATCAAACCCGAAACCGGTCCCATCTGGGACTATGGCTACACCTTC; CDR3aa: CASIKPETGPIWDYGYTF
d_gene: -; j_gene: TRBJ1-3; abundance: -; v_gene: TRBV6-5; CDR3nt: TGTGCCAGCAGAGGCACGGCTGGAAACACCATATATTTT; CDR3aa: CASRGTAGNTIYF
d_gene: TRBD1; j_gene: TRBJ1-4; abundance: -; v_gene: TRBV5-5; CDR3nt: TGTGCCAGCAGCGAAAAAAATACAGGGGGGGAAAAACTGTTTTTT; CDR3aa: CASSEKNTGGEKLFF
d_gene: TRBD1; j_gene: TRBJ2-7; abundance: -; v_gene: TRBV3-1/TRBV3-2; CDR3nt: TGTGCCAGCAGCCGTCCCGGGACAGGTATCTACGAGCAGTACTTC; CDR3aa: CASSRPGTGIYEQYF
d_gene: -; j_gene: TRBJ1-5; abundance: -; v_gene: TRBV2; CDR3nt: TGTGCCAGCAGCCGGGACGTCCAAGTGAATCAGCCCCAGCATTTT; CDR3aa: CASSRDVQVNQPQHF
d_gene: -; j_gene: TRBJ2-5; abundance: -; v_gene: TRBV5-4; CDR3nt: TGTGCCAGCAGCTTGGCTGAGACCCAGTACTTC; CDR3aa: CASSLAETQYF
d_gene: -; j_gene: TRBJ2-1; abundance: -; v_gene: TRBV19; CDR3nt: TGTGCCAGTAGTATAGATATGTGGCGGCGGAATAGTTTGGAGCAGTTCTTC; CDR3aa: CASSIDMWRRNSLEQFF
d_gene: -; j_gene: TRBJ1-6; abundance: -; v_gene: TRBV2; CDR3nt: TGTGCCAGCACCCCCACAGGGAGCGAAAGATCACCCCTCCACTTT; CDR3aa: CASTPTGSERSPLHF
d_gene: -; j_gene: TRBJ1-1; abundance: -; v_gene: TRBV6-6; CDR3nt: TGTGCCAGCAGTTACACCCAGGCCCGGAATGAAGCTTTCTTT; CDR3aa: CASSYTQARNEAFF
d_gene: -; j_gene: TRBJ1-6; abundance: -; v_gene: TRBV7-9; CDR3nt: TGTGCCAGCAGCGTGGACAACCGGGGTTCACCCCTCCACTTT; CDR3aa: CASSVDNRGSPLHF
d_gene: -; j_gene: TRBJ1-1; abundance: -; v_gene: TRBV29-1; CDR3nt: TGCAGCGTTGGGAGGGAGGGGAACACTGAAGCTTTCTTT; CDR3aa: CSVGREGNTEAFF
d_gene: -; j_gene: TRBJ2-5; abundance: -; v_gene: TRBV25-1; CDR3nt: TGTGCCAGCAGTGCCGCCGGGGCCCCACAAGAGACCCAGTACTTC; CDR3aa: CASSAAGAPQETQYF
d_gene: -; j_gene: TRBJ1-5; abundance: few; v_gene: TRBV7-9; CDR3nt: TGTGCCAGCAGCTTAACAGGGCAAGGCAATCAGCCCCAGCATTTT; CDR3aa: CASSLTGQGNQPQHF
d_gene: -; j_gene: TRBJ2-2; abundance: few; v_gene: TRBV28; CDR3nt: TGTGCCAGCAGCTCTGTGAACACCGGGGAGCTGTTTTTT; CDR3aa: CASSSVNTGELFF
d_gene: -; j_gene: TRBJ1-5; abundance: few; v_gene: TRBV2; CDR3nt: TGTGCCAGCAGTCTTCAGGGGCTTCAGCCCCAGCATTTT; CDR3aa: CASSLQGLQPQHF
d_gene: -; j_gene: TRBJ2-7; abundance: once; v_gene: TRBV19; CDR3nt: TGTGCCAGTAGTGCCGGGACAGCGGGGCCCTACGAGCAGTACTTC; CDR3aa: CASSAGTAGPYEQYF
d_gene: -; j_gene: TRBJ1-1; abundance: -; v_gene: TRBV6-6; CDR3nt: TGTGCCAGCAGTTACGGGGGGCTGAGGACTGAAGCTTTCTTT; CDR3aa: CASSYGGLRTEAFF
d_gene: TRBD1; j_gene: TRBJ2-7; abundance: few; v_gene: TRBV29-1; CDR3nt: TGCAGCGTTGACGAGACAGGGGGTAACGAGCAGTACTTC; CDR3aa: CSVDETGGNEQYF
d_gene: -; j_gene: TRBJ1-1; abundance: -; v_gene: TRBV1; CDR3nt: TGCACCAGCAGCCCCACGGGGGGCTGGGACACTGAAGCTTTCTTT; CDR3aa: CTSSPTGGWDTEAFF
d_gene: TRBD1; j_gene: TRBJ1-1; abundance: -; v_gene: TRBV11-3; CDR3nt: TGTGCCAGCAGCACCCAGGGGGCCCAGGGTACTGAAGCTTTCTTT; CDR3aa: CASSTQGAQGTEAFF
d_gene: -; j_gene: TRBJ2-7; abundance: -; v_gene: TRBV5-1; CDR3nt: TGCGCCAGCAGCTTTGGGGGAATTGGGAACGAGCAGTACTTC; CDR3aa: CASSFGGIGNEQYF
d_gene: TRBD2; j_gene: TRBJ2-7; abundance: -; v_gene: TRBV5-1; CDR3nt: TGCGCCAGCAGCTTGGGCCTCGGGACTAGCGCCCACGAGCAGTACTTC; CDR3aa: CASSLGLGTSAHEQYF
d_gene: -; j_gene: TRBJ2-2; abundance: -; v_gene: TRBV5-1; CDR3nt: TGCGCCAGCAGCTTCGGACTTCTCACCGGGGAGCTGTTTTTT; CDR3aa: CASSFGLLTGELFF
d_gene: -; j_gene: TRBJ2-4; abundance: -; v_gene: TRBV7-2; CDR3nt: TGTGCCAGCAGCTTAGCGCTCGGCATTCAGTACTTC; CDR3aa: CASSLALGIQYF
d_gene: -; j_gene: TRBJ1-1; abundance: -; v_gene: TRBV14; CDR3nt: TGTGCCAGCAGCCAAGATTCAGGGCGTATTAACACTGAAGCTTTCTTT; CDR3aa: CASSQDSGRINTEAFF
d_gene: TRBD2; j_gene: TRBJ2-5; abundance: -; v_gene: TRBV19; CDR3nt: TGTGCCAGTAGTATACTGCTAGCGGAAGAGACCCAGTACTTC; CDR3aa: CASSILLAEETQYF
d_gene: -; j_gene: TRBJ1-1; abundance: few; v_gene: TRBV30; CDR3nt: TGTGCCGGGGCCCAGGGAAACACTGAAGCTTTCTTT; CDR3aa: CAGAQGNTEAFF
d_gene: TRBD1; j_gene: TRBJ2-7; abundance: -; v_gene: TRBV4-2; CDR3nt: TGTGCCAGCAGCTCCGGGACAGGGCGACACGAGCAGTACTTC; CDR3aa: CASSSGTGRHEQYF
d_gene: -; j_gene: TRBJ2-7; abundance: -; v_gene: TRBV7-8; CDR3nt: TGTGCCAGCAGCTTAGTTTACAAAAATGCTTTTTCCTACGAGCAGTACTTC; CDR3aa: CASSLVYKNAFSYEQYF
d_gene: -; j_gene: TRBJ1-2; abundance: -; v_gene: TRBV18; CDR3nt: TGTGCCAGCTCACAACGTTCGACGGCCTCCGTGGATGGCTACACCTTC; CDR3aa: CASSQRSTASVDGYTF
d_gene: -; j_gene: TRBJ2-3; abundance: -; v_gene: TRBV11-2; CDR3nt: TGTGCCAGCAGCTTAGTAGCTGGGGGGCAAGATACGCAGTATTTT; CDR3aa: CASSLVAGGQDTQYF
d_gene: -; j_gene: TRBJ2-5; abundance: few; v_gene: TRBV7-9; CDR3nt: TGTGCCAGCAGCGACGGACAGCCTGGGGAGACCCAGTACTTC; CDR3aa: CASSDGQPGETQYF